The text below deals with one T cell receptor (beta chain). The sample originates from a study of blood T cell repertoires in COVID-19. About the study: Spain, Italy and the United States supplied samples that represented acute and convalescent COVID-19. The cDNA or gDNA used as material had been derived from T cells, B-cell-depleted T cells, or PBMCs.

In the original workflow: Nucleated cell number was recorded as an estimate derived from reference gene primer amplification. The method was immunoSEQ multiplex PCR; TCRdb's version includes in-frame clones alone and lacks a portion of them. The V and J calls and clone size are taken from that table; D and trimming were inferred from the DNA. The profile shows roughly 100,000 clones, over 85% of them singletons. The V and J ends lost 5 bases and 1 base, in that order; junction bases with no gene match: 4. The CDR3 covers 14 residues. Germline loops: CDR1 SGDLS, CDR2 YYNGEE. The sequenced sample consisted of peripheral blood. The clonotype comes from a human donor with COVID-19, enrolled during active disease. The donor label of this sample is uncertain. V is TRBV9 and J is TRBJ2-5, with 8 bases lining up with TRBD1. The DNA of the CDR3 is TGTGCCAGCAGTTGGGGGACAGGCCAAGAGACCCAGTACTTC. Its protein product is CASSWGTGQETQYF.